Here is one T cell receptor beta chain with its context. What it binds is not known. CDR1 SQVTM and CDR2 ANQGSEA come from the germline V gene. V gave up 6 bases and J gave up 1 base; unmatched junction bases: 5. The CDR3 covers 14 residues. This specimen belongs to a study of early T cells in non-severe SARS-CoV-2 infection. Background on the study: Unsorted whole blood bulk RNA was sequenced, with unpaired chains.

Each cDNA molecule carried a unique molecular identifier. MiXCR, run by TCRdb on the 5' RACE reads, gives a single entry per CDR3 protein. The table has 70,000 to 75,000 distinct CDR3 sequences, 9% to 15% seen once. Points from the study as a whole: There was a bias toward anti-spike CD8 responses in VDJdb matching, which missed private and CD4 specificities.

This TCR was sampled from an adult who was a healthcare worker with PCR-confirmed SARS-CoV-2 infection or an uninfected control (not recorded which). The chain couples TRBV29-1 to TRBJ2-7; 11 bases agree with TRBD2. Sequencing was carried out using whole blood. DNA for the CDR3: TGCAGCGTCCAAGGACTAGCGGGTTCCTACGAGCAGTACTTC. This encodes CSVQGLAGSYEQYF.